Listed here are 8 T cell receptor beta chains from one sample, sequenced in a study of early T cells in non-severe SARS-CoV-2 infection. Each CDR3 protein is one row after TCRdb ran MiXCR on the 5' RACE reads. The sample comprises approximately 32,000 distinct CDR3 sequences, 5.8% of which are singletons, and 7.6% rests with the top ten. Input material: whole blood. These receptors came from an adult who was a healthcare worker with PCR-confirmed SARS-CoV-2 infection or an uninfected control (not recorded which).

This clonotype was detected many times. The chain combines TRBV29-1 with TRBJ2-1, with 9 bases lining up with TRBD2. Trimming removed 3 bases from V and 9 bases from J; junction bases left unmatched: 3. The CDR3 is made up of 12 amino acids. Germline loops: CDR1 SQVTM, CDR2 ANQGSEA. The CDR3 nucleotides read TGCAGCGTTGAGGCGGGACTAGCTGAGCAGTTCTTC. Its translation: CSVEAGLAEQFF.

This clonotype was found once. The chain recombines TRBV19 with TRBJ2-4; no firm D call. V was pared by 5 bases and J by 10 bases, with 12 bases between. This CDR3 has 12 residues. Germline CDR1 LNHDA, CDR2 SQIVND (reference sequence). The CDR3 protein is CASSVRGTIQYF. The CDR3 nucleotides read TGTGCCAGTAGTGTCCGTGGAACTATTCAGTACTTC.

This clonotype was observed many times. The V and J genes are TRBV19 and TRBJ1-5; 8 bases are shared with TRBD1. Germline V gene data show CDR1 as LNHDA and CDR2 as SQIVND (reference sequence). Trimming cost V 7 bases and J 0 bases; bases outside gene matches: 5. There are 15 residues in the CDR3. CDR3 DNA: TGTGCCAGTATTCCGGGACAGGCTAGCAATCAGCCCCAGCATTTT. Protein product: CASIPGQASNQPQHF.

This clonotype was counted ten times or more. The V gene is TRBV18, the J gene TRBJ2-3; D may correspond to TRBD1 or TRBD2 (5 bases each). This CDR3 has 15 amino acids. Between the trimmed V and J ends, which lost 6 bases and 4 bases, there was a span of 17 bases. The germline V gene has CDR1 KGHSH and CDR2 LQKENI. The CDR3 sequence is CASSLIGAGSDTQYF. DNA for the CDR3: TGTGCCAGCTCTCTGATCGGGGCCGGGTCAGATACGCAGTATTTT. The full variable domain, with the rest looked up from reference TRBV18 and TRBJ2-3, is NAGVMQNPRHLVRRRGQEARLRCSPMKGHSHVYWYRQLPEEGLKFMVYLQKENIIDESGMPKERFSAEFPKEGPSILRIQQVVRGDSAAYFCASSLIGAGSDTQYFGPGTRLTVL.

Worth noting for this clonotype: A read error may explain this, as a much larger clone is one base away. V is TRBV2 and J is TRBJ2-1, with TRBD2 matching over 9 bases. Germline values: CDR1 SNHLY, CDR2 FYNNEI. The length of the CDR3 is 16 residues. In DNA form, the CDR3 reads TGTGCCGGCAGTGAAGGCCGACTAGCGGAGTTAGATGAGCAGTTCTTC. Protein: CAGSEGRLAELDEQFF. Combining the CDR3 with reference TRBV2 and TRBJ2-1 gives the whole variable domain EPEVTQTPSHQVTQMGQEVILRCVPISNHLYFYWYRQILGQKVEFLVSFYNNEISEKSEIFDDQFSVERPDGSNFTLKIRSTKLEDSAMYFCAGSEGRLAELDEQFFGPGTRLTVL.

V is TRBV6-5 and J is TRBJ1-1, with D unresolved. This CDR3 comprises 14 residues. V was trimmed by 2 bases and J by 5 bases, leaving 12 bases between them. Germline V gene sequence: CDR1 MNHEY, CDR2 SVGAGI. The CDR3 loop is CASSYGPIETEAFF. CDR3 nucleotide sequence: TGTGCCAGCAGTTACGGGCCCATTGAGACTGAAGCTTTCTTT.

The gene calls are TRBV3-1 and TRBJ2-5; no clear D gene. This CDR3 contains 14 residues. Per germline, CDR1 LGHDT and CDR2 YNNKEL (reference sequence). V was cut by 5 bases and J by 1 base, with 11 bases left in between. The CDR3 loop reads CASSATAAQETQYF. The CDR3 DNA is TGTGCCAGCAGCGCCACCGCGGCCCAAGAGACCCAGTACTTC.

This clonotype has ten or more counts. The chain recombines TRBV4-3 with TRBJ2-3, with D uncertain. V lost 1 base and J lost 2, with 7 bases in between. Germline V CDR1 and CDR2: LGHNA, YSLEER. There are 14 residues in the CDR3. The CDR3: CASSQGINTDTQYF. The CDR3 DNA is TGCGCCAGCAGCCAAGGGATTAACACAGATACGCAGTATTTT.